This TCR beta chain was retrieved from a study of identical twins (dated by TCRdb to the mid-2010s). Background on the whole study: To test whether fetal clonotypes persist, this study deep-sequenced TCR alpha and beta repertoires from monozygotic twins, from unrelated adults of various ages, and from cord blood. To rule out contamination, replicate twin experiments were performed at different times with different library preparation protocols. Findings and caveats that apply to the study as a whole: Because the same donors could not be followed over many years, the conclusions depended on cross-sectional statistical analysis. Excess twin sharing in beta out-of-frame sequences was weaker because fewer shared sequences lowered the signal-to-noise ratio. Invariant T cells such as MAIT and iNKT could partly confound zero-insertion analyses, though diverse VJ usage argued against this for most clonotypes. In monozygotic twins, out-of-frame TCR alpha sharing was systematically underestimated by recombination models, although the models agreed with sharing between unrelated individuals. Abundant cord blood beta clonotypes had fewer insertions, young adult naive repertoires showed a similar but weaker trend, and memory repertoires showed no such trend. Compared with coincidental sharing between unrelated individuals, an excess of low generation-probability sequences was observed among out-of-frame TCR alpha sequences shared between twins.

Only healthy Caucasian donors were included. The twin cohort consisted of three pairs of female monozygotic twins, all aged about 18 to 29 years. Peripheral blood mononuclear cells were used as the source from which RNA for TCR libraries was isolated. The method behind the library was 5' RACE. Instrument used: Illumina HiSeq 2000. A universal primer binding site was added through template switching, and the final cDNA carried a unique molecular identifier so that TCR cDNA molecules could be counted accurately. Specific primers in the conserved constant-segment region were used to synthesize first-strand cDNA for TCR alpha and beta chains. Each cDNA library was double barcoded, with a SMART-Mk sample barcode plus Illumina barcodes, to control for contamination. TruSeq adapter sequences and Illumina sample barcodes were added in two successive PCR steps. TCR alpha and beta cDNA libraries were sequenced on the Illumina HiSeq platform with custom primers. Processing in the source paper ran as follows. MiGEC was used to process raw reads and extract unique molecular identifiers, and MiXCR was used to find CDR3 positions. For each individual, recombination models were inferred using an EM algorithm with the repgenHMM and IGoR tools. Shared clonotype analysis was performed with the tcR package in R, normalizing sharing by the product of cloneset sizes. Out-of-frame nonproductive sequences were analyzed to study raw recombination free of thymic and clonal selection effects. TCRdb applied fastp at Q25 and MiXCR to the public reads, then kept only in-frame beta chains. For every CDR3 protein sequence, its rows merge into one entry that carries the most common genes and DNA. The V and J calls reflect TCRdb's pipeline rather than the authors' work. This sample gives nearly 900,000 distinct CDR3 sequences in total; approximately 13% of them show up just once. The ten biggest clones cover under 2% of the sample.

V is pruned by 6 bases and J by 2 bases, leaving 4 bases of the junction without a gene match. As encoded in the germline V gene, CDR1 is SQVTM while CDR2 is ANQGSEA. The CDR3 holds 13 amino acids from the cysteine to the phenylalanine. Only the CDR3 part of the read is kept: 39 bases, read in frame from the first base. Remarks on this clonotype: The specificity of this receptor is unknown. The record has no base qualities; no much larger clone is one base away.

These data were likewise used in another study, on yellow fever vaccine responses in identical twins. Looking at the second paper: The T cell response to vaccination in identical twins was reported by the authors to appear partly convergent and partly personalized. The study precisely tracked vaccine-responding T cell clones in identical twins.

Recombination joined TRBV29-1 with TRBJ2-1, with TRBD2 matching 7 junction bases. The sequenced sample was PBMCs. The sequence was collected from a woman younger than 30 in good health. This receptor carries the CDR3 CSVTGTTYNEQFF. In nucleotides, the sequence is TGCAGCGTGACCGGGACTACCTACAATGAGCAGTTCTTC.